The 26 T cell receptor beta chains listed next were all sequenced from one sample in a study of blood T cell repertoires in COVID-19. Sequencing was performed with immunoSEQ multiplex PCR; in TCRdb, only in-frame clones are kept and a portion is missing. The table has around 88,000 clones, 90% seen once; the top ten hold approximately 1.6%. Sequenced sample: peripheral blood. These receptors were obtained from a man aged 55-75 years with acute or convalescent COVID-19.

The rearrangement uses TRBV18 and TRBJ2-3, with 10 bases fitting TRBD2. Germline lookup yields CDR1 KGHSH and CDR2 LQKENI. With V trimmed by 3 bases and J by 3 bases, 0 bases remained unmatched. This CDR3 comprises 14 residues. CDR3 protein: CASSPSGRTDTQYF. The DNA of the CDR3 is TGTGCCAGCTCACCTAGCGGGAGGACAGATACGCAGTATTTT.

This clone was seen only a few times. This chain uses TRBV28 with TRBJ2-3; a possible D gene is TRBD2 (5 bases). Germline V CDR1 and CDR2: MDHEN, SYDVKM. This CDR3 contains 15 residues. The V end was cut by 6 bases, the J end by 6 bases, with 19 bases between. CDR3 in DNA: TGTGCCAGCAGCCCCTACGGACTCGGTACGGATACGCAGTATTTT. Its translation is CASSPYGLGTDTQYF. Combining the CDR3 with reference TRBV28 and TRBJ2-3 gives the whole variable domain DVKVTQSSRYLVKRTGEKVFLECVQDMDHENMFWYRQDPGLGLRLIYFSYDVKMKEKGDIPEGYSVSREKKERFSLILESASTNQTSMYLCASSPYGLGTDTQYFGPGTRLTVL.

The chain couples TRBV19 to TRBJ2-3; D is perhaps TRBD1 (5 bases). The germline gives CDR1 LNHDA, CDR2 SQIVND (reference sequence). The CDR3 sequence is 14 residues long. V lost 8 bases and J 2 bases, leaving 14 bases between the germline ends. CDR3 residues: CASLPTVNTDTQYF. CDR3 in DNA: TGTGCCAGTCTACCGACAGTAAACACAGATACGCAGTATTTT.

Only a few counts were recorded for this clone. The genes are TRBV27 and TRBJ1-5; D is unresolved. The V gene lost 5 bases and the J gene lost 0 bases, with 8 bases spanning the gap. Germline V gives CDR1 MNHEY, CDR2 SMNVEV (reference sequence). This CDR3 contains 14 residues. CDR3 nucleotide sequence: TGTGCCAGCAGTCCCCAGTATAGCAATCAGCCCCAGCATTTT. This sequence encodes CASSPQYSNQPQHF.

This chain connects TRBV20-1 to TRBJ2-7; D is unclear. The CDR3 consists of 11 residues. V lost 6 bases, J lost 4 bases, and 10 bases lay in between. The germline gives CDR1 DFQATT, CDR2 SNEGSKA (reference sequence). The chain's CDR3 is CSAQAAYEQYF. DNA of the CDR3: TGCAGTGCCCAGGCAGCATACGAGCAGTACTTC.

This chain uses TRBV4-3 with TRBJ2-2; D is undetermined. Trimming cost V 1 base and J 7 bases, with 10 bases left between them. The germline V gene encodes CDR1 LGHNA and CDR2 YSLEER. The CDR3 consists of 14 residues. CDR3 protein: CASSQVPSSGELFF. DNA of the CDR3: TGCGCCAGCAGCCAAGTTCCCTCCAGCGGGGAGCTGTTTTTT.

This clone has only one observation. The gene calls are TRBV7-2 and TRBJ2-7, with unresolved D. CDR1 and CDR2 (germline): SGHTA, FQGNSA. Trimming pared 5 bases from V and 0 bases from J, leaving 17 bases between. The CDR3 contains 16 residues. CDR3 DNA: TGTGCCAGCAGCCCACCGGGTGGGTTGGGCTCCTACGAGCAGTACTTC. It codes for CASSPPGGLGSYEQYF.

The chain employs TRBV10-1 and TRBJ2-5; a possible D gene is TRBD2 (5 bases). CDR3 length: 14 residues. Germline CDR1 is WNHNN and CDR2 is SYGVQD (reference sequence). V was cut by 2 bases and J by 4 bases, with 11 bases left in between. The CDR3 DNA sequence: TGCGCCAGCAGTGAGGGCGGGCTTGGAGAGACCCAGTACTTC. Translating it yields CASSEGGLGETQYF.

The DNA for the CDR3 is TGTGCCAGTAGCTCAGGCCAGGCGAACACCGGGGAGCTGTTTTTT. Amino acids: CASSSGQANTGELFF. The chain carries TRBV19 and TRBJ2-2; D is uncertain. V gave up 6 bases and J gave up 0 bases, with 11 bases separating them. Germline-derived CDR1 and CDR2 are LNHDA and SQIVND (reference sequence). The CDR3 has 15 residues.

The gene calls are TRBV7-2 and TRBJ1-5; 11 bases are a match to TRBD1. Looked up from germline, CDR1 is SGHTA and CDR2 is FQGNSA. V trimming: 6 bases; J trimming: 6 bases; junction bases outside the gene matches: 10. The length of the CDR3 is 16 residues. CDR3 residues: CASSTLGTGGGQPQHF. CDR3 nucleotide sequence: TGTGCCAGCAGTACCCTGGGGACAGGGGGTGGTCAGCCCCAGCATTTT. Based on the CDR3 plus reference TRBV7-2 and TRBJ1-5, the full variable domain is GAGVSQSPSNKVTEKGKDVELRCDPISGHTALYWYRQSLGQGLEFLIYFQGNSAPDKSGLPSDRFSAERTGGSVSTLTIQRTQQEDSAVYLCASSTLGTGGGQPQHFGDGTRLSIL.

V gene TRBV4-3 combines with J gene TRBJ1-4, with TRBD1 identical over 8 bases. CDR3 length: 15 amino acids. The V gene's germline CDR1 is LGHNA and CDR2 YSLEER. Trimming removed 1 base from V and 8 bases from J; junction bases left unmatched: 6. The CDR3 region is CASSQGTGLGEKLFF. In DNA, the CDR3 is TGCGCCAGCAGCCAAGGGACAGGGTTGGGCGAAAAACTGTTTTTT.

The J gene is TRBJ2-1, the V gene TRBV5-4; 13 positions agree with TRBD2. There are 17 residues in the CDR3. V dropped 3 bases and J dropped 3; count of bases not matched to a gene: 6. Germline V lookup: CDR1 SGHNT, CDR2 YYREEE (reference sequence). CDR3 bases: TGTGCCAGCAGCTCTGGGGGACTAGCGGGGAACTACAATGAGCAGTTCTTC. Translated: CASSSGGLAGNYNEQFF. Looking up the rest from reference TRBV5-4 and TRBJ2-1 gives the full variable domain: ETGVTQSPTHLIKTRGQQVTLRCSSQSGHNTVSWYQQALGQGPQFIFQYYREEENGRGNFPPRFSGLQFPNYSSELNVNALELDDSALYLCASSSGGLAGNYNEQFFGPGTRLTVL.

The gene calls are TRBV15 and TRBJ2-2; the match to TRBD2 covers 9 bases. CDR3 length: 17 residues. V lost 0 bases, J lost 0 bases, and 2 bases stayed unmatched. Germline assignment: CDR1 LNHNV and CDR2 YYDKDF (reference sequence). The CDR3 protein is CATSRDRLAANTGELFF. CDR3 sequence (DNA): TGTGCCACCAGCAGAGATAGACTAGCGGCGAACACCGGGGAGCTGTTTTTT.

This sequence joins TRBV11-2 and TRBJ2-1, with 10 positions matching TRBD2. The J segment lost 8 bases and the V segment lost 1 base, leaving 8 bases of the junction unmatched. This CDR3 is 16 amino acids long. Germline CDR1 SGHAT, CDR2 FQNNGV. The CDR3 region is CASSLASGGAFDEQFF. The CDR3 DNA follows: TGTGCCAGCAGCTTAGCTAGCGGGGGCGCCTTCGATGAGCAGTTCTTC. The full variable domain, completed using reference TRBV11-2 and TRBJ2-1, is EAGVAQSPRYKIIEKRQSVAFWCNPISGHATLYWYQQILGQGPKLLIQFQNNGVVDDSQLPKDRFSAERLKGVDSTLKIQPAKLEDSAVYLCASSLASGGAFDEQFFGPGTRLTVL.

CDR3 sequence (DNA): TGTGCCAGCAGGCTAGACAGGGGACTCTCCTACGAGCAGTACTTC. This encodes CASRLDRGLSYEQYF. The chain combines TRBV11-2 with TRBJ2-7; 8 bases are shared with TRBD1. Germline lookup yields CDR1 SGHAT and CDR2 FQNNGV. J gave up 0 bases and V 6 bases, and 7 bases lay outside the gene matches. The CDR3 runs 15 residues.

The gene calls are TRBV29-1 and TRBJ2-1, with TRBD1 matching over 8 bases. Trimming removed 5 bases from V and 2 bases from J; junction bases left unmatched: 2. This CDR3 is 13 amino acids long. Germline V gene data show CDR1 as SQVTM and CDR2 as ANQGSEA. CDR3 region: CSVSGGTYNEQFF. DNA of the CDR3: TGCAGCGTTTCAGGGGGCACCTACAATGAGCAGTTCTTC.

The chain carries TRBV4-2 and TRBJ1-1; 7 bases fit TRBD1. Germline V CDR1 and CDR2: LGHNA, YNFKEQ. CDR3 length: 15 amino acids. Trimming at V came to 8 bases and at J to 0 bases, leaving 9 bases not matched to a gene. The CDR3 reads CASRRQGSLNTEAFF. In DNA form, the CDR3 reads TGTGCCAGCCGGAGACAGGGTTCTCTGAACACTGAAGCTTTCTTT.

This clone came up a few times. The chain combines TRBV10-2 with TRBJ2-1; 10 bases align to TRBD1. This CDR3 has 14 amino acids. Germline-derived CDR1 and CDR2 are WSHSY and SAAADI. J was trimmed by 6 bases and V by 6 bases; bases with no gene match: 5. DNA for the CDR3: TGCGCCAGCAGACCGGGACAGGGGATCAATGAGCAGTTCTTC. Encoded protein: CASRPGQGINEQFF.

This rearrangement joins TRBV28 to TRBJ2-5, with a weak D call TRBD1 (6 bases). The V end was cut by 6 bases, the J end by 0 bases, with 11 bases between. The CDR3 loop spans 14 amino acids. Germline V CDR1 and CDR2: MDHEN, SYDVKM. The chain's CDR3 is CASRIGGNQETQYF. The CDR3 nucleotides read TGTGCCAGCAGGATAGGGGGAAACCAAGAGACCCAGTACTTC.

DNA of the CDR3: TGTGCCAGCAGTTATGACTATTCCACAGATACGCAGTATTTT. This gives the protein CASSYDYSTDTQYF. This chain links TRBV6-5 with TRBJ2-3, with D tentatively TRBD2 (5 bases). The CDR3 has 14 amino acids. Between the trimmed V and J ends, which lost 3 bases and 2 bases, there was a span of 9 bases. CDR1 and CDR2 from the germline V gene are MNHEY and SVGAGI.

This chain uses TRBV6-4 with TRBJ1-1; D remains ambiguous. The germline V and J ends were trimmed by 4 bases and 0 bases, with 6 bases remaining between them. The germline V gene encodes CDR1 MRHNA and CDR2 SNTAGT. This CDR3 has 13 residues. CDR3 in amino acids: CASSVQMNTEAFF. CDR3 bases: TGTGCCAGCAGTGTACAGATGAACACTGAAGCTTTCTTT.

The chain carries TRBV12-3 or TRBV12-4 and TRBJ1-1; TRBD1 might be the D (5 bases). V lost 3 bases, J lost 4 bases, and 9 bases lay in between. This CDR3 has 13 residues. CDR3 amino acids: CASSFQGFTEAFF. CDR3 bases: TGTGCCAGCAGTTTCCAGGGATTCACTGAAGCTTTCTTT.

The chain links TRBV20-1 to TRBJ1-1, with D tentatively TRBD1 (6 bases). Per the germline V gene, CDR1 is DFQATT and CDR2 is SNEGSKA (reference sequence). There are 15 residues in the CDR3. V was trimmed by 3 bases and J by 5 bases, leaving 19 bases between them. The CDR3 here is CSASIAGGGPTEAFF. The DNA for the CDR3 is TGCAGTGCTAGTATCGCCGGGGGGGGGCCGACTGAAGCTTTCTTT.

The chain employs TRBV5-6 and TRBJ1-5; D unresolved. This CDR3 has 13 residues. Germline CDR1 and CDR2: SGHDT and YYEEEE. V gave up 0 bases and J gave up 2 bases, with 3 bases separating them. CDR3 DNA: TGTGCCAGCAGCTTGGTCGGCAATCAGCCCCAGCATTTT. This gives the protein CASSLVGNQPQHF.

The chain uses TRBV7-9 and TRBJ2-7, with a weak D call TRBD1 (6 bases). This CDR3 spans 15 amino acids. The ends were cut back, 5 bases at V and 2 bases at J, with 16 bases in the middle. CDR1 is SEHNR and CDR2 is FQNEAQ in the germline V gene (reference sequence). The CDR3 loop reads CASSPSTGATYEQYF. CDR3 sequence (DNA): TGTGCCAGCAGCCCATCGACAGGCGCGACCTACGAGCAGTACTTC.

The chain is built from TRBV5-1 and TRBJ2-1, with 7 bases aligning to TRBD1. Germline CDR1 and CDR2: SGHRS and YFSETQ. This CDR3 spans 14 amino acids. Trimming cost V 2 bases and J 7 bases; bases outside gene matches: 6. The CDR3 region has the DNA TGCGCCAGCAGCTTAATGACAGGGACGAATGAGCAGTTCTTC. It yields the protein CASSLMTGTNEQFF.